The 18 T cell receptor beta chains listed next were all sequenced from one sample in a study of early T cells in non-severe SARS-CoV-2 infection. A single record per CDR3 protein comes from TCRdb applying MiXCR to the 5' RACE reads. The data hold 70,000 to 85,000 distinct CDR3 sequences, with 9% to 15% observed a single time. Sequenced input: whole blood. The receptors here all came from an adult who was a healthcare worker with PCR-confirmed SARS-CoV-2 infection or an uninfected control (not recorded which).

At least ten counts were recorded for this clonotype. The chain joins TRBV29-1 to TRBJ2-5, with no clear D. With 6 bases removed from V and 2 bases from J, the gap between germline ends came to 10 bases. The CDR3 extends over 12 amino acids. The V gene's germline CDR1 is SQVTM and CDR2 ANQGSEA. Here the CDR3 DNA reads TGCAGCGTCACCGATGATCAAGAGACCCAGTACTTC. Protein product: CSVTDDQETQYF.

This clonotype was picked up a small number of times. This rearrangement joins TRBV25-1 to TRBJ1-5, with no clear D. V lost 6 bases to trimming and J lost 1 base, with 16 bases between them. From germline, CDR1 is MGHDK and CDR2 SYGVNS. The CDR3 runs 16 residues. CDR3 in DNA: TGTGCCAGCAGCACATCCAGTGGTGGAAGCAATCAGCCCCAGCATTTT. Its protein is CASSTSSGGSNQPQHF.

The rearrangement joins TRBV10-2 to TRBJ1-6; D not certain. Trimming stripped 7 bases from V and 11 bases from J, with 12 bases between. Germline V CDR1 and CDR2: WSHSY, SAAADI. CDR3 size: 12 residues. CDR3 in amino acids: CASITPSTPLHF. CDR3 bases: TGCGCCAGCATAACCCCATCGACACCCCTCCACTTT.

This clonotype appeared a few times. The chain is built from TRBV6-1 and TRBJ2-3; the match to TRBD1 covers 8 bases. CDR1 is MNHNS, CDR2 SASEGT, per germline. The CDR3 runs 15 residues. V trimming: 3 bases; J trimming: 4 bases; junction bases outside the gene matches: 6. Written as DNA, the CDR3 is TGTGCCAGCAGTGAGGGCAGGGGGCGCGCAGATACGCAGTATTTT. This sequence encodes CASSEGRGRADTQYF.

This sequence joins TRBV5-1 and TRBJ1-1; unclear D gene. Germline values: CDR1 SGHRS, CDR2 YFSETQ. The V gene lost 4 bases and the J gene lost 1 base, with 8 bases spanning the gap. The CDR3 is 13 residues long. CDR3 region: CASSTKKNTEAFF. The CDR3 DNA follows: TGCGCCAGCAGCACTAAGAAGAACACTGAAGCTTTCTTT.

This clonotype occurred many times. The chain carries TRBV30 and TRBJ2-7; tentatively, D is TRBD1 or TRBD2 (5 bases each). V lost 0 bases to trimming and J lost 7 bases, with 19 bases between them. The CDR3 sequence is 15 residues long. Germline lookup yields CDR1 GTSNPN and CDR2 SVGIG (reference sequence). CDR3 sequence: CAWSVGARRSGEQYF. The CDR3 nucleotides read TGTGCCTGGAGTGTAGGGGCCCGAAGATCGGGGGAGCAGTACTTC.

This clonotype showed up just a few times. The CDR3 DNA follows: TGTGCCAGCAGTAAATCGGACAGGGCCCCTGAAGCTTTCTTT. This sequence encodes CASSKSDRAPEAFF. The genes are TRBV25-1 and TRBJ1-1, with TRBD1 matching 8 bases. Losses at the gene ends were 5 bases for V and 6 bases for J; bases not matched to a gene: 8. The V gene's germline CDR1 is MGHDK and CDR2 SYGVNS. The CDR3 has 14 amino acids.

For this clonotype: This may be a read error: a much more frequent sequence differs by one nucleotide. The chain recombines TRBV29-1 with TRBJ1-2; no clear D gene. This CDR3 has 11 residues. Per germline, CDR1 SQVTM and CDR2 ANQGSEA. CDR3 in amino acids: CSVADLYGYAF. Here the CDR3 DNA reads TGCAGCGTTGCTGACCTTTATGGCTACGCCTTC.

The table lists this clonotype with a few counts. CDR3 protein: CASSPGPVNTYEQYF. The CDR3 bases are TGTGCCAGCAGCCCGGGACCGGTTAACACCTACGAGCAGTACTTC. This chain links TRBV5-5 with TRBJ2-7; D tentatively fits TRBD1 or TRBD2 (5 bases each). Trimming took 4 bases from V and 2 from J, leaving 16 bases between them. Germline V CDR1 and CDR2: SGHKS, YYEKEE (reference sequence). The CDR3 runs 15 residues. The entire variable domain, with the rest obtained from reference TRBV5-5 and TRBJ2-7, is as follows: DAGVTQSPTHLIKTRGQQVTLRCSPISGHKSVSWYQQVLGQGPQFIFQYYEKEERGRGNFPDRFSARQFPNYSSELNVNALLLGDSALYLCASSPGPVNTYEQYFGPGTRLTVT.

The J gene is TRBJ2-5, the V gene TRBV7-9, with TRBD1 identical over 8 bases. This CDR3 spans 15 amino acids. Trimming at V came to 5 bases and at J to 3 bases, leaving 8 bases not matched to a gene. Germline V gives CDR1 SEHNR, CDR2 FQNEAQ (reference sequence). As DNA, the CDR3 is TGTGCCAGCAGCCCACAGGGGGGACAAGAAGAGACCCAGTACTTC. Translating gives CASSPQGGQEETQYF.

The V and J genes are TRBV20-1 and TRBJ1-2; D ambiguous. Germline CDR1 is DFQATT and CDR2 is SNEGSKA (reference sequence). There are 12 residues in the CDR3. The ends were cut back, 5 bases at V and 8 bases at J, with 15 bases in the middle. CDR3 nucleotides: TGCAGTGCTCCCCCGGCAGTTTTAGGCTACACCTTC. It is translated as CSAPPAVLGYTF.

This clonotype was seen many times. The V call is TRBV29-1, the J call TRBJ2-2; D might be TRBD1 or TRBD2, each matching 6 bases. This CDR3 spans 15 amino acids. The germline V and J ends were trimmed by 7 bases and 7 bases, with 22 bases remaining between them. Per the germline V gene, CDR1 is SQVTM and CDR2 is ANQGSEA. The chain's CDR3 is CSGRYGGDTGGELFF. In DNA form, the CDR3 reads TGCAGCGGGCGGTACGGGGGCGATACAGGCGGGGAGCTGTTTTTT.

The V call is TRBV5-1, the J call TRBJ2-5; 9 nucleotides line up with TRBD1. Germline V CDR1 and CDR2: SGHRS, YFSETQ. V dropped 4 bases and J dropped 5; count of bases not matched to a gene: 6. The CDR3 loop spans 14 amino acids. The CDR3 bases are TGCGCCAGCAGCCCCCGACAGGGGGGTGAGACCCAGTACTTC. It codes for CASSPRQGGETQYF.

The chain combines TRBV12-3 or TRBV12-4 with TRBJ1-3, with a weak D call TRBD1 (5 bases). CDR3 size: 16 residues. Trimming cost V 2 bases and J 2 bases, with 13 bases left between them. CDR3 protein: CASSLILGLAGNTIYF. CDR3 bases: TGTGCCAGCAGTTTAATCTTGGGGCTTGCTGGAAACACCATATATTTT.

The rearrangement links TRBV24-1 to TRBJ2-1; perhaps TRBD2 as D (6 bases). This CDR3 is 14 amino acids long. V lost 5 bases and J 8 bases, leaving 15 bases between the germline ends. CDR1 is KGHDR and CDR2 is SFDVKD in the germline V gene. Here the CDR3 reads CATSGLTGEYEQFF. The CDR3 DNA is TGTGCCACCAGTGGCCTAACGGGAGAGTATGAGCAGTTCTTC.

About this clonotype itself: Since a much larger clone is just one base distant, this may be a read error. The CDR3 does not end in the conserved phenylalanine or tryptophan, so this is likely a read error. CDR3 sequence (DNA): TGTGCCAGCAGCCAAGCTAGCGGGAAAGAGACCCAGTACTCC. It yields the protein CASSQASGKETQYS. The chain recombines TRBV4-2 with TRBJ2-5; 9 nucleotides agree with TRBD2. Unmatched junction bases numbered 0, after V lost 1 base and J lost 3 bases. This CDR3 spans 14 amino acids. The V gene's germline CDR1 is LGHNA and CDR2 YNFKEQ.

This clonotype was seen repeatedly, ten times or more. V is TRBV7-9 and J is TRBJ2-7; 8 bases match TRBD1. With 3 bases clipped from V and 2 bases from J, the junction kept 3 bases outside the gene matches. The CDR3 runs to 14 residues. In germline, CDR1 is SEHNR, CDR2 FQNEAQ (reference sequence). The chain's CDR3 is CASSFDRGTYEQYF. The CDR3 DNA reads TGTGCCAGCAGCTTCGACAGGGGTACCTACGAGCAGTACTTC.

This clonotype turned up a few times. The chain couples TRBV12-3 or TRBV12-4 to TRBJ2-1, with 11 bases matching TRBD2. CDR3 length: 14 residues. V shed 7 bases, J shed 9 bases, and the junction held 8 bases outside the gene matches. The CDR3 DNA reads as TGTGCCAGCACCCTACTAGCGGGAGAGGGTGAGCAGTTCTTC. It translates to CASTLLAGEGEQFF.